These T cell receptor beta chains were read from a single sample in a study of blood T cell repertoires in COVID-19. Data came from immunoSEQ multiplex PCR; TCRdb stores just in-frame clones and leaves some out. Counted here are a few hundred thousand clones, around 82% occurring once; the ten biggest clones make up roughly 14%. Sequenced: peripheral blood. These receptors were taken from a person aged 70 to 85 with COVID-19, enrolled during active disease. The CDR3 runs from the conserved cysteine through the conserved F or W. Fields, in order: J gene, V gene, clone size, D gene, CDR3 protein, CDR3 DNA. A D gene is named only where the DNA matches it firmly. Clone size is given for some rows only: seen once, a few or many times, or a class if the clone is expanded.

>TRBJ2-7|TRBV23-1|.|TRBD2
CASSGGLAGSYEQYF
TGCGCCAGCAGTGGGGGACTAGCGGGATCGTACGAGCAGTACTTC
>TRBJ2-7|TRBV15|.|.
CATSRRTYYEQYF
TGTGCCACCAGTCGGAGGACGTACTACGAGCAGTACTTC
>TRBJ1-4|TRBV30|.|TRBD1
CAFRGPVLEKLFF
TGTGCCTTCAGGGGGCCGGTCTTGGAAAAACTGTTTTTT
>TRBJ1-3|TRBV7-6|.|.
CASSPTEASGNTIYF
TGTGCCAGCAGCCCAACGGAGGCCTCTGGAAACACCATATATTTT
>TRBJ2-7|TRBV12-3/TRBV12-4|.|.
CASSFSVIDEQYF
TGTGCCAGCAGTTTTAGCGTTATCGACGAGCAGTACTTC
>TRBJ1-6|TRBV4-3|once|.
CASSRRSSYNSPLHF
TGCGCCAGCAGCCGCAGATCTTCCTATAATTCACCCCTCCACTTT
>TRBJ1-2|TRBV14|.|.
CASSQDLNYGYTF
TGTGCCAGCAGCCAAGATCTTAACTACGGCTACACCTTC
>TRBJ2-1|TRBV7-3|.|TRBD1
CASSLGQGSYNEQFF
TGTGCCAGCAGCTTGGGACAGGGGTCCTACAATGAGCAGTTCTTC
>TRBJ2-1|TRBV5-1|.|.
CASSFSGTSSYNEQFF
TGCGCCAGCAGCTTTAGTGGTACGAGCTCCTACAATGAGCAGTTCTTC
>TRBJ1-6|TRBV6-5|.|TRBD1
CASSYSGQPNSPLHF
TGTGCCAGCAGTTACTCGGGACAGCCTAATTCACCCCTCCACTTT
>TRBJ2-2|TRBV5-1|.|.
CASSLDSPNTGELFF
TGCGCCAGCAGCCTGGACAGCCCGAACACCGGGGAGCTGTTTTTT
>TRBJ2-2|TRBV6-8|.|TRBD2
CASSHSRGRDSNTGELFF
TGTGCCAGCAGCCACTCACGCGGGAGAGACTCGAACACCGGGGAGCTGTTTTTT
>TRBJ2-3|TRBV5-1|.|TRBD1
CASSITGTGEGTQYF
TGCGCCAGCAGCATCACCGGGACAGGGGAAGGTACGCAGTATTTT
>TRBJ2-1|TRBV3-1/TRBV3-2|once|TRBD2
CASSQESGSGGAYNEQFF
TGTGCCAGCAGCCAAGAATCGGGCTCCGGGGGGGCCTACAATGAGCAGTTCTTC
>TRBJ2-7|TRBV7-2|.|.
CASSYRQDYEQYF
TGTGCCAGCAGCTATAGACAGGACTACGAGCAGTACTTC
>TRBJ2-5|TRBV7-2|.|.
CASSLGFRRETQYF
TGTGCCAGCAGCTTAGGTTTTCGTCGAGAGACCCAGTACTTC
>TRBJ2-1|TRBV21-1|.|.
CASSKVSRDNHNEQFF
TGTGCCAGCAGCAAAGTTTCTCGGGACAACCACAATGAGCAGTTCTTC
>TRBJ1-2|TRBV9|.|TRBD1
CASSVDKGAFYGYTF
TGTGCCAGCAGCGTAGATAAGGGGGCATTCTATGGCTACACCTTC
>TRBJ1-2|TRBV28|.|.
CASSFIIRDNYGYTF
TGTGCCAGCAGTTTTATCATCAGGGATAACTATGGCTACACCTTC
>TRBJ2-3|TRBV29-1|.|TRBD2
CSVRGLAATDTQYF
TGCAGCGTCCGTGGACTAGCGGCCACAGATACGCAGTATTTT
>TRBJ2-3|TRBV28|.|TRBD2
CASSSNTRTSGDTDTQYF
TGTGCCAGCAGTTCAAATACGCGGACTAGCGGAGACACAGATACGCAGTATTTT
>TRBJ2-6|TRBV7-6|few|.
CASSLVPAGDDNVLTF
TGTGCCAGCAGCTTAGTACCGGCAGGGGATGACAACGTCCTGACTTTC
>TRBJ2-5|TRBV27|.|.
CASSFSGWETQYF
TGTGCCAGCAGTTTCTCAGGATGGGAGACCCAGTACTTC
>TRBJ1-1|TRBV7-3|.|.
CASSLGQGTEAFF
TGTGCCAGCAGCTTAGGGCAGGGCACTGAAGCTTTCTTT